Listed below are T cell receptor beta chains from one sample, sequenced in a study of blood T cell repertoires in COVID-19. Sequencing was performed with immunoSEQ multiplex PCR; in TCRdb, only in-frame clones are kept and a portion is missing. The sample records 150,000 to 200,000 clones, under 80% being singletons. The material sequenced was PBMCs or T cells enriched from blood (not recorded which). Receptors originate from a woman aged 45 to 65 with acute COVID-19. The CDR3 runs from the conserved cysteine through the conserved F or W. D genes are given only for firm matches. Some rows have no size entry. The others give once, few or many, or a class for an expanded clone.

clone_size: -
d_call: -
v_call: TRBV3-1/TRBV3-2
j_call: TRBJ1-5
cdr3_nt: TGTGCCAGCAGCCAAGGGCGGACACTGAGGAGCAATCAGCCCCAGCATTTT
cdr3_aa: CASSQGRTLRSNQPQHF

clone_size: -
d_call: -
v_call: TRBV11-1
j_call: TRBJ1-1
cdr3_nt: TGTGCCAGCAGGAAGCAGACAGTGAACACTGAAGCTTTCTTT
cdr3_aa: CASRKQTVNTEAFF

clone_size: few
d_call: TRBD1
v_call: TRBV5-1
j_call: TRBJ2-5
cdr3_nt: TGCGCCAGCAGCTTGGTCGGACAGGGGGGTCGTGAGACCCAGTACTTC
cdr3_aa: CASSLVGQGGRETQYF

clone_size: few
d_call: -
v_call: TRBV6-5
j_call: TRBJ2-5
cdr3_nt: TGTGCCAGCAGTTGGGGCTGGACGGGAGAGACCCAGTACTTC
cdr3_aa: CASSWGWTGETQYF

clone_size: -
d_call: TRBD1
v_call: TRBV6-5
j_call: TRBJ2-5
cdr3_nt: TGTGCCAGCAGCTCACAGGGACAGCAACAAGAGACCCAGTACTTC
cdr3_aa: CASSSQGQQQETQYF

clone_size: -
d_call: -
v_call: TRBV12-3/TRBV12-4
j_call: TRBJ1-2
cdr3_nt: TGTGCCAGCAGTCCCGGGACAAGTGGCTACACCTTC
cdr3_aa: CASSPGTSGYTF

clone_size: few
d_call: TRBD1
v_call: TRBV28
j_call: TRBJ1-4
cdr3_nt: TGTGCCAGCAGTTTCCTCAGGGGGACTAATGAAAAACTGTTTTTT
cdr3_aa: CASSFLRGTNEKLFF

clone_size: once
d_call: -
v_call: TRBV21-1
j_call: TRBJ1-6
cdr3_nt: TGTGCCAGCAGCCTGTCTCCACCCCTCCACTTT
cdr3_aa: CASSLSPPLHF

clone_size: -
d_call: -
v_call: TRBV5-1
j_call: TRBJ1-2
cdr3_nt: TGCGCCAGCAGCCGCGGGGCAGGGCCCTATGGCTACACCTTC
cdr3_aa: CASSRGAGPYGYTF

clone_size: -
d_call: -
v_call: TRBV19
j_call: TRBJ1-1
cdr3_nt: TGTGCCAGTAGTTCGGGTCTCCGGGACACTGAAGCTTTCTTT
cdr3_aa: CASSSGLRDTEAFF

clone_size: -
d_call: TRBD2
v_call: TRBV5-1
j_call: TRBJ2-2
cdr3_nt: TGCGCCAGCAGCTTAACCGGCGGGGGGCCATCCGGGGAGCTGTTTTTT
cdr3_aa: CASSLTGGGPSGELFF

clone_size: -
d_call: TRBD1
v_call: TRBV2
j_call: TRBJ1-3
cdr3_nt: TGTGCCAGCAGTGATATAGGACAGGGCCGTACCATATATTTT
cdr3_aa: CASSDIGQGRTIYF

clone_size: -
d_call: -
v_call: TRBV11-2
j_call: TRBJ1-2
cdr3_nt: TGTGCCAGCAGCTTAGGCAGATCTAACTATGGCTACACCTTC
cdr3_aa: CASSLGRSNYGYTF